This section outlines one T cell receptor beta chain sequence together with its context. Its matching antigen is unknown. The germline gives CDR1 MNHEY, CDR2 SVGAGI. This CDR3 contains 15 residues. V was trimmed by 0 bases and J by 4 bases, leaving 7 bases between them. The data are from a study of PD-1 blockade in classical Hodgkin lymphoma. Study findings and constraints: There was a significant rise in CD4+ TCR diversity by C4D1, with no such rise for CD8+. Baseline diversity resembling that of newly diagnosed patients was seen in complete responders. Repertoires differed for reasons still undefined, possibly disease activity or prior therapy.

Generated by immunoSEQ multiplex PCR, the TCRdb table keeps only in-frame clones and is missing some. The repertoire holds over 60,000 clones, 70% to 75% seen once, with about 9.1% in the top ten. Every patient relapsed after autologous stem cell transplantation, and brentuximab vedotin exposure varied. The chain joins TRBV6-5 to TRBJ2-6; D remains unclear. The origin of this receptor is a human donor with classical Hodgkin lymphoma. The material sequenced was peripheral blood mononuclear cells (PBMCs), taken before the second cycle of nivolumab. The CDR3: CASSYSFGGANVLTF. The CDR3 DNA reads as TGTGCCAGCAGTTACTCGTTTGGGGGGGCCAACGTCCTGACTTTC.